This paragraph reports one T cell receptor (beta chain). There are 13 residues in the CDR3. The sample comes from a study of T cells expressing NK-cell markers. Synthesis of TCR beta cDNA relied on 5'RACE template switching carrying UMIs. TCRdb processed the 5' RACE reads again and assigns one entry to each CDR3 protein, with no DNA. This sample's table has a few hundred thousand distinct CDR3 sequences. The sample consisted of blood T cells: a sorted CD56 or NKG2C T cell subset, CD4+ or CD8+ T cells, or bulk PBMC T cells (not recorded which). V gene TRBV12-3 or TRBV12-4 combines with J gene TRBJ1-1. The receptor was isolated from a man between 18 and 29 years old in good health. The CDR3 region is CATRREAGTEAFF.